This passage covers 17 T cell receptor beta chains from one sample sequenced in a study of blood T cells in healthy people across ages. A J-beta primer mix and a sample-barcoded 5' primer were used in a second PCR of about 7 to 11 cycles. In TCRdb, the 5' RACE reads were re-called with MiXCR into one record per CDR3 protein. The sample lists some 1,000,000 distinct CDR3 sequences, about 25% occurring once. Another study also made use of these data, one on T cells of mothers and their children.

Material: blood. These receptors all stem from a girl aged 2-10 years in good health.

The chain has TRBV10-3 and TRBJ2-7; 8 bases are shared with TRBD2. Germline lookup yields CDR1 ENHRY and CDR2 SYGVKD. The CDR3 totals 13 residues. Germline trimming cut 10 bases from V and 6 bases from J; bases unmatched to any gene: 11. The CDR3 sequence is CATGLAGASEQYF. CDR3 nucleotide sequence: TGTGCCACCGGCCTAGCGGGTGCCAGCGAGCAGTACTTC.

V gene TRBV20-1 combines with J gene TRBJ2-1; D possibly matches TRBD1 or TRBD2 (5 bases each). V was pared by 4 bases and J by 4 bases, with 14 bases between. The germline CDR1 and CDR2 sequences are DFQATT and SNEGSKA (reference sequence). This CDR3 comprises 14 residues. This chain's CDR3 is CSANPTGLYNEQFF. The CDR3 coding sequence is TGCAGTGCTAACCCGACGGGGCTTTACAATGAGCAGTTCTTC.

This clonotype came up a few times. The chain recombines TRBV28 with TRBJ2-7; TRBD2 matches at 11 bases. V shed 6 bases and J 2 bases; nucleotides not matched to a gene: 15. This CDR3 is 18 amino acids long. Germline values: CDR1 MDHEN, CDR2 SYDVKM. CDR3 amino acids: CASSYEQGLAGGPYEQYF. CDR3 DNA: TGTGCCAGCAGCTACGAACAAGGTCTAGCGGGGGGCCCCTACGAGCAGTACTTC.

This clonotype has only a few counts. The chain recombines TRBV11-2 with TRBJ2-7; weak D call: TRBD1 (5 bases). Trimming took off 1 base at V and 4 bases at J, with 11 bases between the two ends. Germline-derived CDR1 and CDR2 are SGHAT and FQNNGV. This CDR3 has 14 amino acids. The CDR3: CASSLVQGRYEQYF. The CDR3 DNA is TGTGCCAGCAGCTTAGTGCAGGGAAGATACGAGCAGTACTTC.

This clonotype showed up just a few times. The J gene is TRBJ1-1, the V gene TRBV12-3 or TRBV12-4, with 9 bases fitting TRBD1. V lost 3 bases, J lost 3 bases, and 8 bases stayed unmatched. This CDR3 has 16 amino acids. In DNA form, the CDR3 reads TGTGCCAGCAGTTTGGACAGGGGATCCCCCGACACTGAAGCTTTCTTT. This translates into CASSLDRGSPDTEAFF.

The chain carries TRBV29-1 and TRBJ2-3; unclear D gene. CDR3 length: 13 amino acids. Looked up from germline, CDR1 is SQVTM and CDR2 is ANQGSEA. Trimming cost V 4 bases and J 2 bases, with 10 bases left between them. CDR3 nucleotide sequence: TGCAGCGTTGTGACTCTCGCCACAGATACGCAGTATTTT. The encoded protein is CSVVTLATDTQYF.

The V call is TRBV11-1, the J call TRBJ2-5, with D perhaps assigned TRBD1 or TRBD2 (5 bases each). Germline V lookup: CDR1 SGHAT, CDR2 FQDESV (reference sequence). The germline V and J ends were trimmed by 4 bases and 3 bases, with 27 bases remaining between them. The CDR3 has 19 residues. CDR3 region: CASSSNPGQERFKEETQYF. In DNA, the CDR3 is TGTGCCAGCAGCTCGAATCCGGGGCAGGAGAGGTTTAAGGAAGAGACCCAGTACTTC.

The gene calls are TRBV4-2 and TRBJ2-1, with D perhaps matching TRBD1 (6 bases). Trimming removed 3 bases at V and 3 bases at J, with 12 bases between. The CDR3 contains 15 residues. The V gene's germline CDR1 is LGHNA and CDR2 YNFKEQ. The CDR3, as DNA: TGTGCCAGCAGCCAGGGCCGGACAGACTACAATGAGCAGTTCTTC. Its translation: CASSQGRTDYNEQFF.

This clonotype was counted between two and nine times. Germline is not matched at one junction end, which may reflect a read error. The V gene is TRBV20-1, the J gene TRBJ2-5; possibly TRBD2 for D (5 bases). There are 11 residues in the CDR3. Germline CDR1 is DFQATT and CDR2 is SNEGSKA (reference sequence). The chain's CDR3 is CSPSPQETQYF. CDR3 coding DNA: TGCAGTCCTAGCCCACAAGAGACCCAGTACTTC.

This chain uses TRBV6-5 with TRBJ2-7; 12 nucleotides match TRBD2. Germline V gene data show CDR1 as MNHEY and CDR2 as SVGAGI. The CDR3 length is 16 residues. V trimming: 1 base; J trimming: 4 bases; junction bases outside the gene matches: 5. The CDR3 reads CASSYWTSGTAYEQYF. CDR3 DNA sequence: TGTGCCAGCAGTTACTGGACTAGCGGGACTGCATACGAGCAGTACTTC.

CDR3 nucleotides: TGTGCCAGCACATTGGGGCTAGGTTACAATGAGCAGTTCTTC. This translates into CASTLGLGYNEQFF. The genes are TRBV27 and TRBJ2-1; TRBD1 might be the D (5 bases). V dropped 7 bases and J dropped 4 bases, with 14 bases sitting between them. This CDR3 is 14 amino acids long. In germline, CDR1 is MNHEY, CDR2 SMNVEV (reference sequence).

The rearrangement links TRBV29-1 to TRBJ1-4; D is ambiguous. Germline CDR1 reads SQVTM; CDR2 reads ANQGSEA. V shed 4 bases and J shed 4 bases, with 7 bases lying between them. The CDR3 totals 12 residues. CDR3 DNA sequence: TGCAGCGTTGCCGGGGTTAATGAAAAACTGTTTTTT. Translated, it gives CSVAGVNEKLFF.

DNA for the CDR3: TGCAGTGCTAGAGATCTAGAGAGGGGGGGAGGTTATGGCTACACCTTC. Residues: CSARDLERGGGYGYTF. This sequence joins TRBV20-1 and TRBJ1-2, with a possible D match to TRBD1 (6 bases). This CDR3 comprises 16 residues. Germline V gene sequence: CDR1 DFQATT, CDR2 SNEGSKA (reference sequence). Trimming stripped 0 bases from V and 5 bases from J, with 19 bases between.

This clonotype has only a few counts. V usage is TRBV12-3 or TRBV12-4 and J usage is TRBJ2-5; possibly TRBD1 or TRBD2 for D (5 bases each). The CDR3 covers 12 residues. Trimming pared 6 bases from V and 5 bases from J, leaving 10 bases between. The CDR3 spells CASRLEGETQYF. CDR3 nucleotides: TGTGCCAGCAGGCTTGAGGGGGAGACCCAGTACTTC.

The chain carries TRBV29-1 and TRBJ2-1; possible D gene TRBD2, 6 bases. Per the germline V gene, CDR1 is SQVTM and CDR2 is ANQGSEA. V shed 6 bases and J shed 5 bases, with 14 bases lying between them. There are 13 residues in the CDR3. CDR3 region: CSVLSGYDNEQFF. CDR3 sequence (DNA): TGCAGCGTCCTTAGCGGTTACGACAATGAGCAGTTCTTC.

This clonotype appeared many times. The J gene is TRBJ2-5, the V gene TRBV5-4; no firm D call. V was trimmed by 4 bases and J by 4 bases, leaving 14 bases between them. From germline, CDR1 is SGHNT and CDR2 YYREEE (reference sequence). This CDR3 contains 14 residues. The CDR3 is CASSPGGGGETQYF. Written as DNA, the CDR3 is TGTGCCAGCAGCCCTGGTGGCGGTGGAGAGACCCAGTACTTC.

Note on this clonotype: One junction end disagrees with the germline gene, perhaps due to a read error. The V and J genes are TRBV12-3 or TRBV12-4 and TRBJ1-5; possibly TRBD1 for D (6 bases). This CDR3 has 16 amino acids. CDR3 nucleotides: TGTGTCAGCAGTCCCCCGGGACATCCTTTCAATCAGCCCCAGCATTTT. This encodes CVSSPPGHPFNQPQHF.